These 7 T cell receptor beta chains share one sample of origin, sequenced in a study of T cell responses to AZD1222 COVID-19 vaccine. TCRdb's copy holds only in-frame clones and misses some; the assay was immunoSEQ multiplex PCR. The repertoire has under 70,000 clones, 80% of them found once; the top ten carry roughly 5.2%. The source was peripheral blood, collected 28 days after the second AZD1222 dose. These receptors were obtained from an adult who received the AZD1222 COVID-19 vaccine.

V is TRBV9 and J is TRBJ2-7; 9 nucleotides match TRBD1. The V gene end was trimmed by 5 bases and the J gene end by 6 bases; junction bases not matched to a gene: 12. The CDR3 length is 15 residues. Germline assignment: CDR1 SGDLS and CDR2 YYNGEE. This chain's CDR3 is CASRAQGAPIREQYV. CDR3 DNA: TGTGCCAGCAGAGCACAGGGGGCGCCTATACGCGAGCAGTACGTC.

This clone appeared once. This sequence joins TRBV2 and TRBJ1-2; 7 positions agree with TRBD1. The CDR3 covers 16 residues. With V trimmed by 1 base and J by 2 bases, 7 bases remained unmatched. Germline loops: CDR1 SNHLY, CDR2 FYNNEI. CDR3 amino acids: CASSEVGRGINYGYTF. Written as DNA, the CDR3 is TGTGCCAGCAGTGAAGTGGGCAGGGGGATCAACTATGGCTACACCTTC.

This clone was seen just once. J is TRBJ1-2 and V is TRBV2, with 7 bases fitting TRBD1. Trimming removed 3 bases from V and 4 bases from J; junction bases left unmatched: 2. CDR1 SNHLY and CDR2 FYNNEI come from the germline V gene. The CDR3 has 13 amino acids. The CDR3 DNA reads TGTGCCAGCAGTGAGAGGGGGCCCTATGGCTACACCTTC. Translated: CASSERGPYGYTF.

The V gene is TRBV28, the J gene TRBJ2-3, with 9 nucleotides matching TRBD2. Germline V lookup: CDR1 MDHEN, CDR2 SYDVKM. The trim removed 5 bases at V and 6 bases at J, leaving 12 bases unmatched. CDR3 length: 16 residues. CDR3 in DNA: TGTGCCAGCAGTCCCCCAGGGGCGGGGGGGCTCGATACGCAGTATTTT. It encodes CASSPPGAGGLDTQYF.

The genes are TRBV6-5 and TRBJ2-1; 7 bases fit TRBD1. Germline V gives CDR1 MNHEY, CDR2 SVGAGI. The J segment lost 8 bases and the V segment lost 2 bases, leaving 6 bases of the junction unmatched. The CDR3 runs 14 residues. CDR3: CASSYMTGWYEQFF. The CDR3 nucleotides are TGTGCCAGCAGTTACATGACAGGGTGGTATGAGCAGTTCTTC.

The table lists this clone with a few counts. This chain connects TRBV19 to TRBJ1-5; 7 bases are shared with TRBD1. Looked up from germline, CDR1 is LNHDA and CDR2 is SQIVND (reference sequence). CDR3 size: 16 residues. After removal of 6 bases from V and 1 base from J, the junction contained 9 bases not matched to a gene. The CDR3 sequence: CASRTGALLSNQPQHF. The CDR3 nucleotides are TGTGCCAGTAGAACAGGGGCCCTATTGAGCAATCAGCCCCAGCATTTT.

V gene TRBV13 combines with J gene TRBJ2-1; TRBD1 matches at 9 bases. The CDR3 contains 15 residues. The junction had 11 bases not matched to a gene; V was cut back by 6 bases and J by 8 bases. CDR1 and CDR2 (germline): PRHDT, FYEKMQ (reference sequence). The CDR3 protein is CASSTPGQGFDEQFF. Here the CDR3 DNA reads TGTGCCAGCAGTACTCCGGGACAGGGTTTCGATGAGCAGTTCTTC.